This TCR beta chain was observed in a study of T cell responses to AZD1222 COVID-19 vaccine. V gave up 3 bases and J gave up 2 bases, with 13 bases separating them. CDR3 length: 15 residues. The V gene's germline CDR1 is LNHDA and CDR2 SQIVND (reference sequence). Study-level findings and limits: Seropositive status at baseline applied to only six AZD1222 recipients. The donor group comprised mostly white British people and more females; the analysis possibly underestimated clonal diversity. Unmutated variant regions reportedly attract nearly half of all spike-specific TCRs.

Details on this clone: Its antigen is still unknown.

The data were produced by immunoSEQ multiplex PCR, yet TCRdb's version contains in-frame clones alone and is incomplete. The sample includes 120,000 or so clones, roughly 88% of them seen just once. This sample comprised peripheral blood, obtained on day 0 of MenACWY control vaccination. This sequence was found in an adult in good health. The chain is built from TRBV19 and TRBJ1-1; no clear D. The CDR3 is CASSIFAGGNTEAFF. CDR3 nucleotide sequence: TGTGCCAGTAGTATTTTCGCGGGAGGCAACACTGAAGCTTTCTTT.